The T cell receptor (beta chain) described here comes from a study of blood T cell repertoires in COVID-19. Across the whole study: Samples representing acute and convalescent COVID-19 were sourced from the United States, Italy and Spain. PBMCs, B-cell-depleted T cells, or T cells were the source of the cDNA or gDNA that made up the material.

V lost 6 bases, J lost 5 bases, and 5 bases stayed unmatched. This CDR3 contains 14 residues. CDR1 and CDR2 (germline): MNHEY, SVGAGI. Per the study methods: Estimated nucleated cell counts came from reference gene primer amplification. TCRdb's copy holds only in-frame clones and misses some; the assay was immunoSEQ multiplex PCR. D and trimming were read from the DNA, whereas the V and J calls and clone size are those reported in that table. The table shows some 250,000 clones, with approximately 90% occurring only once. Sample: peripheral blood. The V call is TRBV6-5, the J call TRBJ1-1, with 11 bases fitting TRBD1. This receptor was obtained from a man between 60 and 75 years old who had recovered from COVID-19. The chain's CDR3 is CASRGTGGLTEAFF. The DNA for the CDR3 is TGTGCCAGCAGGGGGACAGGGGGTTTGACTGAAGCTTTCTTT.